This entry lists 22 T cell receptor beta chains sequenced from one sample in a study of type 1 and type 2 diabetes patients. PCR was run on genomic DNA. Amplification of the beta chain CDR3 used 30 forward and 13 reverse multiplex primers. Using its own MiXCR run on the multiplex PCR reads, TCRdb lists one record per CDR3 protein. The sample carries some 250,000 distinct CDR3 sequences, around 47% recorded once. Material: peripheral blood mononuclear cells (PBMCs). These receptors originate from a man younger than 30 with type 2 diabetes.

As to this clonotype: At one end, the junction sequence differs from germline, possibly due to a read error. The chain links TRBV7-2 to TRBJ2-7, with a tentative D call TRBD1 (7 bases). In germline, CDR1 is SGHTA, CDR2 FQGNSA. This CDR3 has 16 residues. The CDR3 sequence: CASSFFGRDSSYGQYF. The CDR3 bases are TGTGCCAGCAGCTTCTTCGGGCGGGACAGCTCCTACGGGCAGTACTTC.

The J gene is TRBJ1-2, the V gene TRBV27, with a possible D match to TRBD1 (6 bases). Trimming removed 8 bases at V and 5 bases at J, with 15 bases between. The CDR3 runs 13 residues. Germline CDR1 and CDR2: MNHEY and SMNVEV (reference sequence). Here the CDR3 DNA reads TGTGCCAGCGGGTACAGGGACGGGTATGGCTACACCTTC. Translating it yields CASGYRDGYGYTF.

The genes are TRBV19 and TRBJ2-1, with D perhaps matching TRBD1 (6 bases). With 10 bases removed from V and 1 base from J, the gap between germline ends came to 11 bases. The germline gives CDR1 LNHDA, CDR2 SQIVND (reference sequence). The CDR3 extends over 13 amino acids. CDR3 coding DNA: TGTGCCAAGGGACATTTATCCTACAATGAGCAGTTCTTC. It encodes CAKGHLSYNEQFF.

The chain joins TRBV4-3 to TRBJ1-1; D not certain. V lost 0 bases to trimming and J lost 2 bases, with 10 bases between them. The CDR3 is 15 amino acids. Germline V CDR1 and CDR2: LGHNA, YSLEER. The chain's CDR3 is CASSQDPGGNTEAFF. CDR3 coding DNA: TGCGCCAGCAGCCAAGACCCGGGAGGAAACACTGAAGCTTTCTTT.

This clonotype was seen a few times. The rearrangement links TRBV12-3 or TRBV12-4 to TRBJ2-2; D possibly corresponds to TRBD2 (6 bases). V shed 2 bases and J shed 4 bases, with 11 bases lying between them. The CDR3 totals 15 residues. The CDR3 coding sequence is TGTGCCAGCAGTTTAACGGGAGTTGTCACCGGGGAGCTGTTTTTT. This encodes CASSLTGVVTGELFF.

This clonotype was observed a handful of times. This chain uses TRBV6-9 with TRBJ2-7, with D possibly matching TRBD1 (6 bases). Trimming removed 9 bases from V and 2 bases from J, with 11 bases in between. Germline loops: CDR1 MNHGY, CDR2 SVAAGI. The CDR3 extends over 12 amino acids. This chain's CDR3 is CASQGLPYEQYF. CDR3 sequence (DNA): TGTGCCAGTCAGGGGTTACCCTACGAGCAGTACTTC.

This clonotype occurred a few times. This chain links TRBV10-3 with TRBJ2-7, with 13 bases matching TRBD2. Germline V gene data show CDR1 as ENHRY and CDR2 as SYGVKD. This CDR3 region has 15 residues. The V segment lost 4 bases and the J segment 1 base; nucleotides outside the gene matches: 1. The CDR3 sequence: CAISGGLAGSYEQYF. CDR3 nucleotide sequence: TGTGCCATCAGTGGGGGACTAGCGGGGTCCTACGAGCAGTACTTC.

The chain carries TRBV30 and TRBJ2-7, with TRBD2 identical over 11 bases. This CDR3 contains 14 residues. Germline CDR1 reads GTSNPN; CDR2 reads SVGIG (reference sequence). J lost 2 bases, V lost 3 bases, and 3 bases had no gene match. CDR3 protein: CAWRGTSGPYEQYF. CDR3 nucleotide sequence: TGTGCCTGGAGGGGGACTAGCGGCCCCTACGAGCAGTACTTC.

This clonotype came up a few times. The CDR3 nucleotides are TGTGCCACCAGTTCTCTATGGTTAGCGGGAGATGATACGCAGTATTTT. Its translation: CATSSLWLAGDDTQYF. The chain employs TRBV15 and TRBJ2-3, with 9 bases that match TRBD2. V lost 6 bases, J lost 6 bases, and 13 bases stayed unmatched. CDR1 is LNHNV and CDR2 is YYDKDF in the germline V gene (reference sequence). The CDR3 contains 16 residues. Together with reference TRBV15 and TRBJ2-3, the CDR3 gives the full variable domain: DAMVIQNPRYQVTQFGKPVTLSCSQTLNHNVMYWYQQKSSQAPKLLFHYYDKDFNNEADTPDNFQSRRPNTSFCFLDIRSPGLGDTAMYLCATSSLWLAGDDTQYFGPGTRLTVL.

This clonotype was observed a few times. J is TRBJ2-5 and V is TRBV20-1; unclear D gene. CDR1 DFQATT and CDR2 SNEGSKA come from the germline V gene (reference sequence). V was shortened by 2 bases and J by 3 bases, with 4 bases between the two germline ends. The length of the CDR3 is 11 residues. The CDR3 DNA sequence: TGCAGTGCTAGACCCGAAGAGACCCAGTACTTC. It codes for CSARPEETQYF.

This chain links TRBV19 with TRBJ2-3; D not certain. V lost 3 bases and J lost 4, with 5 bases in between. This CDR3 has 12 residues. CDR1 and CDR2 (germline): LNHDA, SQIVND (reference sequence). The CDR3 spells CASSISADTQYF. The DNA for the CDR3 is TGTGCCAGTAGTATTTCCGCAGATACGCAGTATTTT. Filled out from reference TRBV19 and TRBJ2-3, the complete variable domain reads DGGITQSPKYLFRKEGQNVTLSCEQNLNHDAMYWYRQDPGQGLRLIYYSQIVNDFQKGDIAEGYSVSREKKESFPLTVTSAQKNPTAFYLCASSISADTQYFGPGTRLTVL.

This clonotype was picked up a small number of times. The chain links TRBV30 to TRBJ1-6; D unresolved. Germline assignment: CDR1 GTSNPN and CDR2 SVGIG (reference sequence). The CDR3 runs to 14 residues. Between the trimmed V and J ends, which lost 3 bases and 1 base, there was a span of 7 bases. The CDR3 DNA reads as TGTGCCTGGAGACAGTTTTCCTATAATTCACCCCTCCACTTT. Residues: CAWRQFSYNSPLHF.

This chain uses TRBV4-3 with TRBJ1-2; D uncertain. Germline CDR1 is LGHNA and CDR2 is YSLEER. The length of the CDR3 is 14 residues. V lost 4 bases and J 4 bases, leaving 13 bases between the germline ends. CDR3 in DNA: TGCGCCAGCAGCCCCAAGCTGGAGGGCTATGGCTACACCTTC. Protein: CASSPKLEGYGYTF.

This chain uses TRBV5-1 with TRBJ2-1; the D gene is possibly TRBD2 (6 bases). The germline CDR1 and CDR2 sequences are SGHRS and YFSETQ. CDR3 size: 16 residues. V lost 0 bases, J lost 3 bases, and 13 bases lay in between. CDR3: CASSLVWRGYYNEQFF. The DNA for the CDR3 is TGCGCCAGCAGCTTGGTCTGGCGGGGATACTACAATGAGCAGTTCTTC. Full variable domain (missing parts from reference TRBV5-1 and TRBJ2-1): KAGVTQTPRYLIKTRGQQVTLSCSPISGHRSVSWYQQTPGQGLQFLFEYFSETQRNKGNFPGRFSGRQFSNSRSEMNVSTLELGDSALYLCASSLVWRGYYNEQFFGPGTRLTVL.

The CDR3 sequence is CASSPGTGSLRETQYF. The CDR3 region has the DNA TGTGCCAGCTCACCAGGTACAGGGTCCCTTCGAGAGACCCAGTACTTC. The rearrangement joins TRBV18 to TRBJ2-5; D possibly corresponds to TRBD1 (6 bases). The CDR3 is made up of 16 amino acids. V lost 2 bases and J 4 bases, leaving 17 bases between the germline ends. Germline V gene data show CDR1 as KGHSH and CDR2 as LQKENI.

V is TRBV2 and J is TRBJ1-2, with 8 positions matching TRBD1. The CDR3 has 17 amino acids. V was clipped by 2 bases and J by 2 bases; unmatched bases: 10. In germline, CDR1 is SNHLY, CDR2 FYNNEI. The DNA for the CDR3 is TGTGCCAGCAGTGAAACGTACCGGACAGGGCGAAACTATGGCTACACCTTC. Residues: CASSETYRTGRNYGYTF.

Concerning this clonotype itself: It may be a read error: a sequence one base away is much more abundant. V is TRBV7-8 and J is TRBJ2-5; D gene ambiguous. There are 14 residues in the CDR3. Germline assignment: CDR1 SGHVS and CDR2 FQNEAQ. The CDR3 region is CASSLGRQQETRYF. CDR3 sequence (DNA): TGTGCCAGCAGCTTAGGACGCCAGCAAGAGACCCGGTACTTC.

This clonotype was observed a few times. This chain links TRBV7-2 with TRBJ2-3; 8 nucleotides agree with TRBD1. The germline CDR1 and CDR2 sequences are SGHTA and FQGNSA. V lost 9 bases and J lost 2; bases outside the gene matches: 7. The CDR3 contains 14 residues. The CDR3 here is CASRSTGATDTQYF. Here the CDR3 DNA reads TGTGCCAGTAGGTCGACAGGGGCCACAGATACGCAGTATTTT.

V is TRBV6-5 and J is TRBJ2-1; D perhaps matches TRBD1 (5 bases). From germline, CDR1 is MNHEY and CDR2 SVGAGI. This CDR3 region has 15 residues. The V and J ends lost 4 bases and 1 base respectively, with 11 bases between them. The CDR3 DNA is TGTGCCAGCAGTTTAATGGCAGGGTCCTACAATGAGCAGTTCTTC. Translation gives CASSLMAGSYNEQFF.

In its sample, this clonotype was seen a few times. J is TRBJ2-7 and V is TRBV11-2; maybe TRBD1 (5 bases). V was pared by 2 bases and J by 2 bases, with 13 bases between. This CDR3 has 15 amino acids. Germline V gene sequence: CDR1 SGHAT, CDR2 FQNNGV. The CDR3 is CASSLSQDTAYEQYF. DNA of the CDR3: TGTGCCAGCAGCTTAAGCCAGGACACAGCCTACGAGCAGTACTTC.

In its sample, this clonotype was seen a few times. The J gene is TRBJ2-5, the V gene TRBV12-3 or TRBV12-4; 7 positions match TRBD1. V lost 7 bases to trimming and J lost 2 bases; unmatched junction nucleotides: 4. The CDR3 is 13 amino acids. This CDR3 reads CASTWGQQETQYF. The CDR3 DNA reads TGTGCCAGCACCTGGGGACAGCAAGAGACCCAGTACTTC.

The rearrangement joins TRBV7-6 to TRBJ2-3; 10 bases fit TRBD2. The germline V gene encodes CDR1 SGHVS and CDR2 FNYEAQ. J lost 5 bases, V lost 1 base, and 3 bases had no gene match. The CDR3 spans 15 residues. CDR3 loop: CASSLGASGGDTQYF. CDR3 sequence (DNA): TGTGCCAGCAGCTTAGGGGCTAGCGGGGGAGATACGCAGTATTTT.